The T cell receptor (beta chain) under discussion was sequenced for a study of T cell responses to AZD1222 COVID-19 vaccine. Germline lookup yields CDR1 SGHAT and CDR2 FQNNGV. V lost 1 base and J 1 base, leaving 7 bases between the germline ends. The CDR3 loop spans 14 amino acids. This table comes from immunoSEQ multiplex PCR, and its TCRdb copy is limited to in-frame clones, with some not included. The sample table sets out around 150,000 clones. This sequence originates from an adult in good health. The gene calls are TRBV11-2 and TRBJ1-1; no reliable D call. Sequences were obtained from peripheral blood. CDR3 sequence reads: CASSLGPKNTEAFF. Here the CDR3 DNA reads TGTGCCAGCAGCTTAGGCCCGAAGAACACTGAAGCTTTCTTT.